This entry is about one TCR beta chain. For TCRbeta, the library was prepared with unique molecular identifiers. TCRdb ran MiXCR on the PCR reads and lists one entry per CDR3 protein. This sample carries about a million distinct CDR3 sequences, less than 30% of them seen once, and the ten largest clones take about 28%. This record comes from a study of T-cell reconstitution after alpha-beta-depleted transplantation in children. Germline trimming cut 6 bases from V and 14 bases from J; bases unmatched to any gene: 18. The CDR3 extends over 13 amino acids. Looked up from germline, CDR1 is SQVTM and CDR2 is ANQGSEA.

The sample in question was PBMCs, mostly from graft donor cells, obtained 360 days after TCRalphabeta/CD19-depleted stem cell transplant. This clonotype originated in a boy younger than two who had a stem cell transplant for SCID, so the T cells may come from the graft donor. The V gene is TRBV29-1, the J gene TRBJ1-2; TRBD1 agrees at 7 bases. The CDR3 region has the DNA TGCAGCGTCGAGTCGGACAGGCTCATCGCGAAAACCTTC. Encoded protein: CSVESDRLIAKTF.